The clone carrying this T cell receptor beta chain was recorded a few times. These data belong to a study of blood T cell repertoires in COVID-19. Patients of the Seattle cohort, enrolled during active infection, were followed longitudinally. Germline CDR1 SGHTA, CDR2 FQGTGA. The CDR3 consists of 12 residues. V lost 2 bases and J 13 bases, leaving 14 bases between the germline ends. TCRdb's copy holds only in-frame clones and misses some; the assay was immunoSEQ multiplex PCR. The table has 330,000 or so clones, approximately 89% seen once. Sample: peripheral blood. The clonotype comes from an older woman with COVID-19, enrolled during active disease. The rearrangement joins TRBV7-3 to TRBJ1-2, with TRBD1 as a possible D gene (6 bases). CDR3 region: CASSLQGSPLTF. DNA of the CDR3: TGTGCCAGCAGCTTACAGGGGTCCCCCCTCACCTTC.